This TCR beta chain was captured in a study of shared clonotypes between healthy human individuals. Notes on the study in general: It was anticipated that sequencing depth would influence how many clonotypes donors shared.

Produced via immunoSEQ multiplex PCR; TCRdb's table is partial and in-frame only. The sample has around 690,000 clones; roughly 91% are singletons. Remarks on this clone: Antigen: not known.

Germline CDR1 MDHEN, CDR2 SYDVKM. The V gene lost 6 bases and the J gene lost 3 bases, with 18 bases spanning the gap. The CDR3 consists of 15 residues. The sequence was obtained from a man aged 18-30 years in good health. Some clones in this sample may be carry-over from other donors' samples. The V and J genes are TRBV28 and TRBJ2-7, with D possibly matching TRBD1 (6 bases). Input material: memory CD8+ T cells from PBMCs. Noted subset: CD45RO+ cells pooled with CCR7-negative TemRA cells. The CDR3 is CASSPRFSGDYEQYF. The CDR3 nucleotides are TGTGCCAGCAGCCCGAGGTTTTCAGGGGACTACGAGCAGTACTTC.